Below are 11 T cell receptor beta chains sequenced from a single sample in a study of shared T cell receptors in the human thymus. Clones were sequenced by immunoSEQ multiplex PCR, and TCRdb holds only the in-frame ones, with some missing. The table has about 610,000 clones, around 89% seen once. This sample was shared with a second study, whose subject was human thymus T cells.

The sample was thymocytes. These TCRs come from a boy in the first two years of life with a congenital heart defect.

V and J are TRBV4-1 and TRBJ1-4, with no clear D. The V and J ends lost 0 bases and 3 bases respectively, with 11 bases between them. This CDR3 has 16 amino acids. Germline loops: CDR1 MGHRA, CDR2 YSYEKL. The CDR3 region is CASSQDRTEPNEKLFF. For the CDR3, the DNA is TGCGCCAGCAGCCAAGATCGCACAGAGCCTAATGAAAAACTGTTTTTT.

The J gene is TRBJ2-7, the V gene TRBV11-2, with TRBD2 identical over 9 bases. This CDR3 has 15 amino acids. The V gene's germline CDR1 is SGHAT and CDR2 FQNNGV. J gave up 6 bases and V 5 bases, and 11 bases lay outside the gene matches. The CDR3 sequence is CASSVPLREGCEQYF. The CDR3 nucleotides are TGTGCCAGCAGCGTCCCTTTGCGGGAGGGCTGCGAGCAGTACTTC.

V is TRBV9 and J is TRBJ2-1, with 7 positions matching TRBD2. Losses at the gene ends were 0 bases for V and 4 bases for J; bases not matched to a gene: 16. The V gene's germline CDR1 is SGDLS and CDR2 YYNGEE. The CDR3 covers 19 residues. For the CDR3, the DNA is TGTGCCAGCAGCGTAGGGGGACTGTTTCCAGCGGGGTTATACAATGAGCAGTTCTTC. Protein: CASSVGGLFPAGLYNEQFF.

The rearrangement uses TRBV6-5 and TRBJ1-2; 8 bases map to TRBD1. V gave up 6 bases and J gave up 8 bases; unmatched junction bases: 8. The CDR3 runs to 13 residues. Germline V gene lookup returns CDR1 MNHEY and CDR2 SVGAGI. CDR3: CASRDRARGGYTF. CDR3 DNA sequence: TGTGCCAGCAGGGACAGGGCACGTGGAGGCTACACCTTC.

The CDR3: CASSQANLAGHPGEQFF. The CDR3 region has the DNA TGCGCCAGCAGCCAAGCGAATCTAGCGGGACACCCGGGGGAGCAGTTCTTC. The chain uses TRBV4-1 and TRBJ2-1; 9 nucleotides align to TRBD2. Per the germline V gene, CDR1 is MGHRA and CDR2 is YSYEKL. The CDR3 covers 17 residues. The V segment lost 1 base and the J segment 10 bases; nucleotides outside the gene matches: 14.

The V gene is TRBV9, the J gene TRBJ2-3; TRBD1 aligns across 8 bases. Germline V gives CDR1 SGDLS, CDR2 YYNGEE. The CDR3 covers 15 residues. The V segment lost 4 bases and the J segment 4 bases; nucleotides outside the gene matches: 8. In DNA, the CDR3 is TGTGCCAGCAGCTCCCGGACAGGGAGCCCAGATACGCAGTATTTT. This codes for CASSSRTGSPDTQYF.

The chain carries TRBV5-5 and TRBJ1-2; D is possibly TRBD1 (6 bases). The CDR3 runs to 12 residues. Germline lookup yields CDR1 SGHKS and CDR2 YYEKEE (reference sequence). The V end was cut by 4 bases, the J end by 4 bases, with 8 bases between. CDR3 nucleotide sequence: TGTGCCAGCAGCCGGGACACCTATGGCTACACCTTC. Protein product: CASSRDTYGYTF. Variable domain in full (rest from reference TRBV5-5 and TRBJ1-2): DAGVTQSPTHLIKTRGQQVTLRCSPISGHKSVSWYQQVLGQGPQFIFQYYEKEERGRGNFPDRFSARQFPNYSSELNVNALLLGDSALYLCASSRDTYGYTFGSGTRLTVV.

The chain is built from TRBV28 and TRBJ2-5; 7 bases map to TRBD2. Trimming removed 4 bases from V and 3 bases from J; junction bases left unmatched: 5. The CDR3 totals 14 residues. Germline V lookup: CDR1 MDHEN, CDR2 SYDVKM. The CDR3, as DNA: TGTGCCAGCAGTTATGCGGGAGATGAAGAGACCCAGTACTTC. Amino acids: CASSYAGDEETQYF.

The J gene is TRBJ2-1, the V gene TRBV2, with TRBD2 matching 9 bases. The germline V gene has CDR1 SNHLY and CDR2 FYNNEI. J lost 4 bases, V lost 7 bases, and 8 bases had no gene match. This CDR3 is built from 15 residues. The CDR3 loop reads CASTPGTSRYNEQFF. The CDR3 DNA is TGTGCCAGCACCCCCGGGACTAGCAGGTACAATGAGCAGTTCTTC. The full variable domain, its missing parts supplied by reference TRBV2 and TRBJ2-1, is EPEVTQTPSHQVTQMGQEVILRCVPISNHLYFYWYRQILGQKVEFLVSFYNNEISEKSEIFDDQFSVERPDGSNFTLKIRSTKLEDSAMYFCASTPGTSRYNEQFFGPGTRLTVL.

Written as DNA, the CDR3 is TGTGCCAGCAGGAGACTAGCGGGTGCCACAGATACGCAGTATTTT. This codes for CASRRLAGATDTQYF. The chain uses TRBV27 and TRBJ2-3, with 10 bases matching TRBD2. The CDR3 length is 15 residues. V lost 6 bases to trimming and J lost 2 bases; unmatched junction nucleotides: 5. Germline CDR1 is MNHEY and CDR2 is SMNVEV (reference sequence).

V gene TRBV27 combines with J gene TRBJ2-3; D is possibly TRBD2 (6 bases). The CDR3 is 15 residues long. V was clipped by 4 bases and J by 2 bases, with 13 bases between them. Germline CDR1 MNHEY, CDR2 SMNVEV (reference sequence). This CDR3 is CASSYGGLPTDTQYF. For the CDR3, the DNA is TGTGCCAGCAGTTATGGGGGACTCCCCACAGATACGCAGTATTTT.